A single sample is the source of the 15 T cell receptor beta chains below, sequenced in a study of T cell repertoires in cytomegalovirus infection. TCRdb independently ran MiXCR on the reads; one entry per CDR3 protein. The sample lists approximately 490,000 distinct CDR3 sequences, about 10% seen once, with 10% in the top ten. Material for sequencing was PBMCs. These receptors were obtained from a human donor in good health (CMV status not recorded). Some clones in this sample may be carry-over from other donors' samples.

This clonotype was recorded many times. This chain links TRBV7-2 with TRBJ2-2, with 8 bases fitting TRBD2. Germline CDR1 SGHTA, CDR2 FQGNSA. This CDR3 is 15 amino acids long. Trimming took 5 bases from V and 5 from J; bases not matched to a gene: 7. CDR3 nucleotide sequence: TGTGCCAGCAGCGCTCGGGGGGGCCGGACCGGGGAGCTGTTTTTT. This encodes CASSARGGRTGELFF.

This chain joins TRBV24-1 and TRBJ1-1; D remains ambiguous. V was shortened by 9 bases and J by 1 base, with 17 bases between the two germline ends. The germline V gene has CDR1 KGHDR and CDR2 SFDVKD. The CDR3 runs 15 residues. The CDR3 reads CATDRREEGNTEAFF. The CDR3 nucleotides read TGTGCCACCGATCGACGGGAGGAAGGGAACACTGAAGCTTTCTTT.

In this sample, this clonotype turned up many times. This chain uses TRBV7-6 with TRBJ2-5; maybe TRBD1 (6 bases). The V gene's germline CDR1 is SGHVS and CDR2 FNYEAQ. V gave up 5 bases and J gave up 4 bases, with 17 bases separating them. The CDR3 loop spans 15 amino acids. The CDR3 loop reads CASSPGQGSGETQYF. Written as DNA, the CDR3 is TGTGCCAGCAGCCCCGGGCAGGGGAGCGGAGAGACCCAGTACTTC.

The chain links TRBV7-9 to TRBJ2-7; 12 bases match TRBD2. From germline, CDR1 is SEHNR and CDR2 FQNEAQ (reference sequence). The CDR3 length is 13 residues. The CDR3 nucleotides are TGTGCAACCGGACTAGCGGGGAACTACGAGCAGTACTTC. Translation gives CATGLAGNYEQYF.

In this sample, this clonotype turned up many times. The chain employs TRBV7-2 and TRBJ2-7, with D uncertain. Germline-derived CDR1 and CDR2 are SGHTA and FQGNSA. This CDR3 is 14 amino acids long. V was shortened by 0 bases and J by 3 bases, with 9 bases between the two germline ends. CDR3 sequence reads: CASSLAWSDYEQYF. The CDR3 DNA reads as TGTGCCAGCAGCTTAGCGTGGTCAGACTACGAGCAGTACTTC.

This clonotype has just a few counts. The gene calls are TRBV3-1 and TRBJ2-7, with D possibly being TRBD2 (6 bases). CDR1 and CDR2 from the germline V gene are LGHDT and YNNKEL (reference sequence). The CDR3 is 17 amino acids. Trimming cost V 1 base and J 3 bases, with 19 bases left between them. The DNA of the CDR3 is TGTGCCAGCAGCCAAGCCGGGGGTGTGACCCCCCTCTACGAGCAGTACTTC. Protein product: CASSQAGGVTPLYEQYF.

The J gene is TRBJ2-7, the V gene TRBV3-1; D unclear. This CDR3 has 12 residues. Trimming cost V 0 bases and J 7 bases, with 7 bases left between them. The germline CDR1 and CDR2 sequences are LGHDT and YNNKEL (reference sequence). DNA for the CDR3: TGTGCCAGCAGCCAAGAATCCCGGGAGCAGTACTTC. This codes for CASSQESREQYF.

This clonotype was seen more than once but under ten times. CDR3 protein: CASSQARKGPNSPLHF. CDR3 sequence (DNA): TGTGCCAGCAGCCAGGCGAGAAAGGGCCCAAATTCACCCCTCCACTTT. This chain joins TRBV4-2 and TRBJ1-6; D is undetermined. Germline assignment: CDR1 LGHNA and CDR2 YNFKEQ. There are 16 residues in the CDR3. Trimming left V 3 bases short and J 7 bases short, with 16 bases between.

This clonotype has at least ten counts. V and J are TRBV29-1 and TRBJ2-3; tentative D call: TRBD2 (5 bases). This CDR3 region has 13 residues. Germline CDR1 SQVTM, CDR2 ANQGSEA. V lost 6 bases to trimming and J lost 6 bases, with 16 bases between them. Written as DNA, the CDR3 is TGCAGCGTCCCCCCCCCAGGCGGGGATACGCAGTATTTT. It encodes CSVPPPGGDTQYF.

This clonotype was counted many times. This chain connects TRBV7-2 to TRBJ2-3; 10 positions match TRBD2. CDR1 is SGHTA, CDR2 FQGNSA, per germline. V was pared by 5 bases and J by 8 bases, with 16 bases of the junction left unmatched. The CDR3 runs to 17 residues. Here the CDR3 reads CASSPPGLAGVSGTQYF. The CDR3 DNA follows: TGTGCCAGCAGCCCCCCCGGGCTAGCGGGAGTATCGGGTACGCAGTATTTT.

This clonotype came up many times. This chain links TRBV11-3 with TRBJ2-1, with TRBD2 as a possible D gene (6 bases). V gave up 5 bases and J gave up 6 bases, with 14 bases separating them. Germline V gene lookup returns CDR1 SGHNT and CDR2 YENEEA. The CDR3 loop spans 14 amino acids. The chain's CDR3 is CASSPGIGGNEQFF. The CDR3 DNA sequence: TGTGCCAGCAGCCCCGGGATCGGGGGCAATGAGCAGTTCTTC.

This clonotype occurred a few times. The chain is built from TRBV30 and TRBJ1-2; TRBD1 might be the D (5 bases). This CDR3 is 12 amino acids long. Germline CDR1 GTSNPN, CDR2 SVGIG (reference sequence). V was clipped by 1 base and J by 8 bases, with 11 bases between them. The CDR3 spells CAWSGQGDGYTF. Here the CDR3 DNA reads TGTGCCTGGAGTGGCCAGGGAGACGGCTACACCTTC.

The rearrangement joins TRBV23-1 to TRBJ2-1; 10 bases are shared with TRBD2. TRBV23-1 is annotated as an ORF whose role is uncertain. The CDR3 length is 15 residues. The trim removed 6 bases at V and 2 bases at J, leaving 4 bases unmatched. As DNA, the CDR3 is TGCGCCAGCAGGGCTAGCGGGAGTGCCTACAATGAGCAGTTCTTC. Protein: CASRASGSAYNEQFF.

V gene TRBV3-1 combines with J gene TRBJ2-7; D may match TRBD1 or TRBD2 (5 bases each). Germline-derived CDR1 and CDR2 are LGHDT and YNNKEL (reference sequence). The CDR3 totals 14 residues. V lost 0 bases, J lost 2 bases, and 8 bases lay in between. The CDR3 DNA is TGTGCCAGCAGCCAAGAGGGGGTCGCCTACGAGCAGTACTTC. Its protein is CASSQEGVAYEQYF.

There are a few counts of this clonotype. The chain uses TRBV20-1 and TRBJ2-1; 16 bases line up with TRBD2. V trimming: 5 bases; J trimming: 6 bases; junction bases outside the gene matches: 7. The CDR3 runs 16 residues. Germline V CDR1 and CDR2: DFQATT, SNEGSKA (reference sequence). The CDR3 loop reads CSAPGLAGGQSNEQFF. As DNA, the CDR3 is TGCAGTGCTCCGGGACTAGCGGGGGGGCAGAGCAATGAGCAGTTCTTC.